These 17 T cell receptor beta chains originate from one sample sequenced in a study of T-cell memory formation after mild COVID-19 (dated by TCRdb to the early 2020s). The library was prepared using 5' RACE. Instrument used: Illumina NovaSeq 6000. TCRdb ran its own pipeline on the public reads, namely fastp trimming at Q25 and MiXCR clone calling, and kept in-frame beta chains. CDR3 protein duplicates are merged, each entry listing the most common genes and DNA. Across this sample there are about 340,000 distinct CDR3 sequences, with 10% to 15% seen only once. The ten largest clones capture about a fifth of the sample. The specimen was PBMCs or a T cell subset sorted from them (not recorded which). The receptors stem from a young man who had mild COVID-19 (a few samples of this study predate the infection). The sample titles of this study are shuffled in the database, so cell type and time point are left out; the donor was told from shared clones.

The chain uses TRBV6-5 and TRBJ2-7; TRBD1 matches at 9 bases. The CDR3 runs 15 residues. Germline V lookup: CDR1 MNHEY, CDR2 SVGAGI. The V segment lost 0 bases and the J segment 3 bases; nucleotides outside the gene matches: 3. The CDR3 spells CASSYSLDRGYEQYF. In DNA, the CDR3 is TGTGCCAGCAGTTACTCGCTGGACAGGGGCTACGAGCAGTACTTC.

A few counts support this clonotype. The rearrangement joins TRBV7-2 to TRBJ2-5; weak D call: TRBD1 (6 bases). Looked up from germline, CDR1 is SGHTA and CDR2 is FQGNSA. The CDR3 extends over 13 amino acids. With 3 bases removed from V and 6 bases from J, the gap between germline ends came to 11 bases. The CDR3 is CASSLSRGQTQYF. The CDR3 DNA reads as TGTGCCAGCAGCTTGTCCAGGGGACAGACCCAGTACTTC. The whole variable domain, filled in from reference TRBV7-2 and TRBJ2-5, reads GAGVSQSPSNKVTEKGKDVELRCDPISGHTALYWYRQSLGQGLEFLIYFQGNSAPDKSGLPSDRFSAERTGGSVSTLTIQRTQQEDSAVYLCASSLSRGQTQYFGPGTRLLVL.

The table lists this clonotype with a few counts. CDR3 nucleotide sequence: TGCAGTTTACCGGACAGTCTCTATGGCTACACCTTC. Translation: CSLPDSLYGYTF. V is TRBV20-1 and J is TRBJ1-2; a weak D match, TRBD1 (6 bases). Germline V gene sequence: CDR1 DFQATT, CDR2 SNEGSKA (reference sequence). V lost 8 bases to trimming and J lost 4 bases, with 14 bases between them. CDR3 length equals 12 residues.

Many counts were recorded for this clonotype. The rearrangement joins TRBV19 to TRBJ2-2; the D is unclear. The CDR3 is 13 amino acids. Germline loops: CDR1 LNHDA, CDR2 SQIVND (reference sequence). V was cut by 10 bases and J by 0 bases, with 9 bases left in between. CDR3 DNA: TGTGCCACCCGACATACGAACACCGGGGAGCTGTTTTTT. It translates to CATRHTNTGELFF. The whole variable domain, remainder taken from reference TRBV19 and TRBJ2-2, is DGGITQSPKYLFRKEGQNVTLSCEQNLNHDAMYWYRQDPGQGLRLIYYSQIVNDFQKGDIAEGYSVSREKKESFPLTVTSAQKNPTAFYLCATRHTNTGELFFGEGSRLTVL.

This rearrangement joins TRBV18 to TRBJ1-6, with TRBD1 matching over 7 bases. V was pared by 2 bases and J by 8 bases, with 6 bases of the junction left unmatched. Looked up from germline, CDR1 is KGHSH and CDR2 is LQKENI. The CDR3 is 15 residues long. The CDR3 protein is CASSPMRQGYSPLHF. The DNA of the CDR3 is TGTGCCAGCTCACCAATGAGACAGGGCTATTCACCCCTCCACTTT.

V and J are TRBV7-2 and TRBJ2-4; TRBD2 aligns across 9 bases. Germline-derived CDR1 and CDR2 are SGHTA and FQGNSA. Trimming took 5 bases from V and 6 from J; bases not matched to a gene: 8. The CDR3 contains 15 residues. CDR3 protein: CASSLAGGGVNIQYF. The CDR3 nucleotides read TGTGCCAGCAGCCTGGCCGGCGGGGGGGTAAACATTCAGTACTTC.

This clonotype was found a few times. The V call is TRBV20-1, the J call TRBJ1-5, with a tentative D call TRBD1 (5 bases). Germline loops: CDR1 DFQATT, CDR2 SNEGSKA (reference sequence). V was cut by 0 bases and J by 0 bases, with 9 bases left in between. This CDR3 has 15 residues. CDR3 amino acids: CSARDWGGSNQPQHF. Written as DNA, the CDR3 is TGCAGTGCTAGAGACTGGGGGGGTAGCAATCAGCCCCAGCATTTT.

The genes are TRBV5-5 and TRBJ1-2; possibly TRBD1 for D (6 bases). The germline CDR1 and CDR2 sequences are SGHKS and YYEKEE (reference sequence). The V end lost 4 bases, the J end lost 8 bases, and 24 bases lay between the germline ends. CDR3 size: 16 residues. CDR3 nucleotides: TGTGCCAGCAGCCATCTGACAGGCGGGGTACACTGGGGCTACACCTTC. Amino acid sequence: CASSHLTGGVHWGYTF.

This clonotype came up many times. The chain combines TRBV6-5 with TRBJ1-5; D gene ambiguous. Trimming removed 6 bases at V and 3 bases at J, with 15 bases between. Per germline, CDR1 MNHEY and CDR2 SVGAGI. The CDR3 sequence is 15 residues long. CDR3 nucleotides: TGTGCCAGCAGGTTAGCGGACGGCGCCAATCAGCCCCAGCATTTT. Encoded protein: CASRLADGANQPQHF.

The chain recombines TRBV18 with TRBJ2-7; D is unresolved. Germline V lookup: CDR1 KGHSH, CDR2 LQKENI. The CDR3 consists of 14 residues. V was cut by 6 bases and J by 2 bases, with 14 bases left in between. The CDR3 loop reads CASSPTSTTYEQYF. The CDR3 DNA is TGTGCCAGCTCTCCTACGTCAACAACCTACGAGCAGTACTTC.

This clonotype has only a few counts. This chain connects TRBV11-3 to TRBJ2-1; TRBD1 or TRBD2 may be the D gene (5 bases each). Germline CDR1 is SGHNT and CDR2 is YENEEA. The CDR3 is 14 amino acids. V dropped 5 bases and J dropped 6 bases, with 14 bases sitting between them. The CDR3 is CASSPRGPFNEQFF. CDR3 coding DNA: TGTGCCAGCAGCCCCCGGGGCCCCTTCAATGAGCAGTTCTTC.

The chain uses TRBV6-5 and TRBJ1-5, with 9 nucleotides matching TRBD1. Germline V gene sequence: CDR1 MNHEY, CDR2 SVGAGI. The CDR3 contains 16 residues. V was pared by 5 bases and J by 0 bases, with 5 bases of the junction left unmatched. Written as DNA, the CDR3 is TGTGCCAGCAGTCAACAGGGGGCTGGTAGCAATCAGCCCCAGCATTTT. Protein: CASSQQGAGSNQPQHF.

Here the CDR3 DNA reads TGTGCCAGCAGCCGGACACAGGGGCTGGGAAAATCGGCCCAGTACTTC. Encoded protein: CASSRTQGLGKSAQYF. The V gene is TRBV14, the J gene TRBJ2-5; 7 bases agree with TRBD1. The V and J ends lost 4 bases and 9 bases, in that order; junction bases with no gene match: 17. CDR1 and CDR2 from the germline V gene are SGHDN and FVKESK. CDR3 size: 16 residues.

The V and J genes are TRBV6-2 or TRBV6-3 and TRBJ1-1, with D tentatively TRBD1 (6 bases). Germline loops: CDR1 MNHEY, CDR2 SVGEGT. The CDR3 covers 14 residues. The V gene lost 6 bases and the J gene lost 1 base, with 12 bases spanning the gap. CDR3 DNA: TGTGCCAGCAGAACAGGGATTGAGAACACTGAAGCTTTCTTT. Amino acid sequence: CASRTGIENTEAFF.

The sample holds a few counts of this clonotype. This rearrangement joins TRBV4-3 to TRBJ2-5, with unresolved D. V lost 1 base to trimming and J lost 1 base, with 10 bases between them. There are 15 residues in the CDR3. Looked up from germline, CDR1 is LGHNA and CDR2 is YSLEER. CDR3 nucleotides: TGCGCCAGCAGCCAAGTGTACAGATCCCAAGAGACCCAGTACTTC. Its translation: CASSQVYRSQETQYF.

The chain links TRBV27 to TRBJ2-5, with TRBD2 identical over 8 bases. Trimming cost V 5 bases and J 4 bases; bases outside gene matches: 6. Germline CDR1 and CDR2: MNHEY and SMNVEV (reference sequence). The CDR3 is 14 residues long. In DNA form, the CDR3 reads TGTGCCAGCAGTGATAGCGGGACTCGAGAGACCCAGTACTTC. It specifies CASSDSGTRETQYF.

The rearrangement joins TRBV5-1 to TRBJ1-1; the D gene is possibly TRBD1 (6 bases). Germline V gene sequence: CDR1 SGHRS, CDR2 YFSETQ. The CDR3 totals 16 residues. Trimming removed 3 bases from V and 3 bases from J, with 18 bases in between. The CDR3 protein is CASSSSLGGLDTEAFF. CDR3 DNA sequence: TGCGCCAGCAGCTCGAGCCTTGGGGGGCTGGACACTGAAGCTTTCTTT.